This T cell receptor (beta chain) was profiled in a study of CD8+ T cells in alopecia areata (dated by TCRdb to 2016 to 2019). Study-level background: Female C3H/HeJ recipients, roughly 6-11 weeks old, were grafted with skin from C3H/HeJ donors with spontaneous alopecia (about 6-12 months old). In both human patients and the C3H/HeJ mouse model, the study applied high-throughput TCRbeta sequencing to look at T cell clonal expansion in alopecia areata. Human TCRbeta sequencing covered scalp tissue and sorted CD4+ and CD8+ peripheral blood T cells from patchy and totalis/universalis alopecia areata patients and healthy controls. Scalp clonality was compared across normal scalp (n=4), patchy alopecia areata scalp (n=8), and alopecia totalis/universalis scalp (n=8). The RNA source kit depended on sample type: the PAXgene miRNA kit for fixed scalp, the miRNeasy kit for PBMCs, and the RNeasy kit for mouse skin. Amplification of TCRbeta CDR3 regions was done by immunoSEQ multiplex PCR using 35 Vbeta forward primers and 13 Jbeta reverse primers.

V and J lose 2 bases and 1 base, and a span of 12 bases separates them. The CDR3 goes from the cysteine to the phenylalanine over 15 residues. Sequencing covers 33 bases of the CDR3, shown here with the frame starting at base 1. The germline V gene yields NNHDY for CDR1 and SYVADS for CDR2. The library relied on the immunoSEQ multiplex PCR assay. To provide template for TCR sequencing, every sample had RNA extracted and reverse transcribed into cDNA. SuperScript III was used for first-strand cDNA synthesis, primed with a 2:1 mix of oligo-dT and random hexamers. A synthetic immune receptor repertoire was used to measure amplification bias, and any remaining bias was corrected computationally. Libraries were sequenced on Illumina HiSeq with 60 bp reads covering the CDR3, read from J toward V. The study's processing was this. Raw reads were preprocessed to remove errors, and CDR3 was defined by IMGT conventions from the conserved cysteine to phenylalanine. To get clonality, Shannon entropy was normalized by log2 of the number of productive unique TCRs and the result was subtracted from 1. Whether scalp clones were CD4 or CD8 was inferred by matching scalp TCRbeta sequences against CD4 and CD8 repertoires sorted from blood. Sourced from immuneACCESS, this table was stored by TCRdb with only in-frame sequences that have V and J called. A share of the clones is absent; for the studies checked, an unresolved V gene accounts for under half, and the remainder has no known explanation. V and J calls and clone size are those listed in that table; D and trimming were worked out from the DNA. The table shows about 110,000 clones here, with no singletons. Of the sample, about 19% is held by the ten largest clones.

On this clone: Its antigen is not yet known. Gene names and germline sequences here are all drawn from mouse data. The observed sequence ends 4 residues before the CDR3 terminus, with the missing tail filled in from the germline J gene.

Paper-wide results and their limitations: Compared with normal scalp, lesional scalp, particularly in alopecia totalis/universalis, had higher clonality and more expanded CD8+ clones, which suggests antigenic drive. TCR sequences shared between patients were less clear than in mice, possibly partly because of HLA diversity in the patient population. Resident alphabeta T cells in normal human skin are also sequenced, complicating scalp TCR repertoire analysis, unlike mouse skin dominated by gammadelta T cells.

The chain was built from TRBV13-3 and TRBJ1-2; perhaps TRBD1 is the D gene, with 5 bases matching. Sequencing was done on a sample of lesional skin. This clonotype was sampled from a C3H/HeJ mouse with alopecia areata. The MHC haplotype carried by mice of this strain is H2-k. Partial CDR3 DNA: TGTGCCAGCAGTGAAAGAGGGCAGGGAAACTCC. This translates into CASSERGQGNS. The CDR3 in full is CASSERGQGNSDYTF.